The source of this T cell receptor beta chain is a study of blood T cells in healthy people across ages. Next came a second PCR, run for about 7 to 11 cycles, which used a sample-barcoded 5' primer along with a J-beta primer mix. One entry per CDR3 protein, called by TCRdb with MiXCR from the 5' RACE reads. The table lists fewer than 700,000 distinct CDR3 sequences, approximately 40% of them singletons. The length of the CDR3 is 16 residues. Germline V gene sequence: CDR1 PRHDT, CDR2 FYEKMQ (reference sequence). The V and J ends lost 6 bases and 0 bases respectively, with 17 bases between them. The TCR sequence derives from an elderly man in good health. Sequencing input: blood. This chain uses TRBV13 with TRBJ2-5; D is possibly TRBD1 (5 bases). This CDR3 reads CASRGRQGTYQETQYF. The CDR3 nucleotides are TGTGCCAGCAGAGGCCGGCAGGGAACGTACCAAGAGACCCAGTACTTC.